This T cell receptor (beta chain) was documented in a study of blood T cell repertoires in COVID-19. This clone was seen a single time. TCRdb keeps only in-frame clones here, not all; method: immunoSEQ multiplex PCR. The data hold 25,000 to 35,000 clones, with 85% to 90% observed a single time. This CDR3 region has 16 residues. From germline, CDR1 is SGHDN and CDR2 FVKESK. Trimming removed 3 bases from V and 7 bases from J, with 22 bases in between. The chain joins TRBV14 to TRBJ2-7; possibly TRBD1 for D (6 bases). The source material was peripheral blood. This clonotype was sampled from a man older than 75 with acute or convalescent COVID-19. The CDR3 reads CASSHRTEYSPREQYF. Written as DNA, the CDR3 is TGTGCCAGCAGCCATAGGACAGAGTACTCCCCACGGGAGCAGTACTTC.